What follows are 32 T cell receptor beta chains derived from one specimen sequenced in a study of T cell repertoires in cytomegalovirus infection. TCRdb reanalysed the reads using MiXCR and keeps one entry per CDR3 protein. The sample has around 100,000 distinct CDR3 sequences, roughly a tenth seen once. These receptors have no known antigen. Input material: PBMCs, sequenced either directly or after in vitro stimulation (not recorded which). These receptors were taken from a human donor in good health (CMV status not recorded). Some clones in this sample may be carry-over from other donors' samples.

This clonotype was seen repeatedly, ten times or more. V gene TRBV7-2 combines with J gene TRBJ2-1; D not resolved. CDR1 SGHTA and CDR2 FQGNSA come from the germline V gene. There are 14 residues in the CDR3. Trimming removed 3 bases from V and 10 bases from J, with 16 bases in between. The DNA for the CDR3 is TGTGCCAGCAGCTTTGATGGGTCGGCAGTAGAGCAGTTCTTC. It codes for CASSFDGSAVEQFF. Combining the CDR3 with reference TRBV7-2 and TRBJ2-1 gives the whole variable domain GAGVSQSPSNKVTEKGKDVELRCDPISGHTALYWYRQSLGQGLEFLIYFQGNSAPDKSGLPSDRFSAERTGGSVSTLTIQRTQQEDSAVYLCASSFDGSAVEQFFGPGTRLTVL.

This clonotype came up many times. The gene calls are TRBV7-2 and TRBJ2-1, with unresolved D. The CDR3 extends over 13 amino acids. The germline gives CDR1 SGHTA, CDR2 FQGNSA. V was trimmed by 1 base and J by 6 bases, leaving 7 bases between them. DNA for the CDR3: TGTGCCAGCAGCTTAGGAGGCCCCAATGAGCAGTTCTTC. Its translation is CASSLGGPNEQFF.

The rearrangement joins TRBV20-1 to TRBJ2-4; 9 bases align to TRBD1. Trimming removed 5 bases from V and 8 bases from J; junction bases left unmatched: 4. The CDR3 totals 12 residues. Germline CDR1 reads DFQATT; CDR2 reads SNEGSKA (reference sequence). The CDR3: CSAYGQGHIQYF. The DNA of the CDR3 is TGCAGTGCTTACGGACAGGGGCACATTCAGTACTTC.

At least ten counts were recorded for this clonotype. This chain joins TRBV7-8 and TRBJ1-4; D is unresolved. From germline, CDR1 is SGHVS and CDR2 FQNEAQ. The V end was cut by 5 bases, the J end by 3 bases, with 16 bases between. The CDR3 runs to 16 residues. Here the CDR3 DNA reads TGTGCCAGCAGCCTGGCGAGGGTAGCTGCTAATGAAAAACTGTTTTTT. This codes for CASSLARVAANEKLFF.

This clonotype was seen a few times. This chain joins TRBV28 and TRBJ1-1, with 7 nucleotides matching TRBD1. With V trimmed by 8 bases and J by 1 base, 4 bases remained unmatched. This CDR3 spans 13 amino acids. CDR1 and CDR2 from the germline V gene are MDHEN and SYDVKM. This CDR3 is CASGYRGNTEAFF. CDR3 bases: TGTGCCAGCGGGTACAGGGGGAACACTGAAGCTTTCTTT.

This sequence joins TRBV6-1 and TRBJ1-1; D is undetermined. This CDR3 has 13 amino acids. Looked up from germline, CDR1 is MNHNS and CDR2 is SASEGT. With 0 bases removed from V and 0 bases from J, the gap between germline ends came to 2 bases. This CDR3 reads CASSEAMNTEAFF. CDR3 coding DNA: TGTGCCAGCAGTGAAGCCATGAACACTGAAGCTTTCTTT.

A word on this clonotype: A clone one base away is much larger, so this may be a read error. V usage is TRBV28 and J usage is TRBJ2-2; TRBD2 matches 12 bases. CDR3 size: 15 residues. Germline CDR1 reads MDHEN; CDR2 reads SYDVKM. This chain's CDR3 is CASRLAGGNAGELFF. The DNA of the CDR3 is TGTGCCAGCAGGCTAGCGGGAGGGAACGCCGGGGAGCTGTTTTTT.

This clonotype was detected ten times or more. The V gene is TRBV4-1, the J gene TRBJ2-5, with 7 bases fitting TRBD2. V gave up 0 bases and J gave up 5 bases; unmatched junction bases: 15. Germline V gives CDR1 MGHRA, CDR2 YSYEKL. This CDR3 region has 18 residues. This chain's CDR3 is CASSQDSLTAGESETQYF. CDR3 DNA sequence: TGCGCCAGCAGCCAAGATTCCCTTACGGCGGGAGAATCGGAGACCCAGTACTTC.

The CDR3 sequence is CAATGLAGVMEQFF. The CDR3 nucleotides read TGTGCCGCCACGGGACTAGCGGGAGTTATGGAGCAGTTCTTC. The chain carries TRBV6-1 and TRBJ2-1, with 14 bases aligning to TRBD2. The V gene end was trimmed by 11 bases and the J gene end by 10 bases; junction bases not matched to a gene: 10. CDR1 and CDR2 (germline): MNHNS, SASEGT. This CDR3 is 14 amino acids long.

This clonotype was recorded at least ten times. The V call is TRBV24-1, the J call TRBJ1-5, with 8 nucleotides matching TRBD1. Germline loops: CDR1 KGHDR, CDR2 SFDVKD. The length of the CDR3 is 18 residues. J lost 0 bases, V lost 0 bases, and 6 bases had no gene match. The CDR3 sequence is CATSDLETGAVSNQPQHF. The CDR3 coding sequence is TGTGCCACCAGTGATTTGGAGACAGGGGCCGTTAGCAATCAGCCCCAGCATTTT.

The chain employs TRBV4-3 and TRBJ2-1; no clear D gene. V was shortened by 4 bases and J by 5 bases, with 15 bases between the two germline ends. Germline V gene data show CDR1 as LGHNA and CDR2 as YSLEER. CDR3 size: 15 residues. CDR3 in amino acids: CASSPEALPNNEQFF. The DNA for the CDR3 is TGCGCCAGCAGCCCCGAGGCACTGCCGAACAATGAGCAGTTCTTC.

The table lists this clonotype with a few counts. The chain joins TRBV5-1 to TRBJ2-5, with 11 bases lining up with TRBD2. Germline assignment: CDR1 SGHRS and CDR2 YFSETQ. The CDR3 runs to 17 residues. With 2 bases clipped from V and 1 base from J, the junction kept 7 bases outside the gene matches. CDR3 DNA: TGCGCCAGCAGCTTAGGCCTAGCGGGAGGCCTCCAAGAGACCCAGTACTTC. It yields the protein CASSLGLAGGLQETQYF.

This clonotype was recorded a few times. The chain combines TRBV3-1 with TRBJ2-5, with a tentative D call TRBD1 (6 bases). Germline CDR1 LGHDT, CDR2 YNNKEL (reference sequence). V was clipped by 1 base and J by 2 bases, with 8 bases between them. CDR3 size: 14 residues. The CDR3: CASSQGQGQETQYF. CDR3 nucleotide sequence: TGTGCCAGCAGCCAAGGCCAGGGGCAAGAGACCCAGTACTTC.

This clonotype was found many times. The chain is built from TRBV7-8 and TRBJ2-7; D ambiguous. The germline gives CDR1 SGHVS, CDR2 FQNEAQ. Trimming took off 1 base at V and 2 bases at J, with 15 bases between the two ends. CDR3 length: 16 residues. CDR3 DNA sequence: TGTGCCAGCAGCTTAGAGGCCATCTCCAACCCCTACGAGCAGTACGTC. Its translation is CASSLEAISNPYEQYV.

In its sample, this clonotype was seen many times. The chain combines TRBV7-9 with TRBJ2-5; D is uncertain. The ends were cut back, 2 bases at V and 5 bases at J, with 12 bases in the middle. The CDR3 is 14 residues long. Germline V lookup: CDR1 SEHNR, CDR2 FQNEAQ (reference sequence). The chain's CDR3 is CASSLSGFLETQYF. The DNA for the CDR3 is TGTGCCAGCAGCTTATCCGGGTTCTTGGAGACCCAGTACTTC.

This clonotype came up many times. This chain connects TRBV7-2 to TRBJ2-1; D is unresolved. Trimming took 5 bases from V and 8 from J, leaving 13 bases between them. The V gene's germline CDR1 is SGHTA and CDR2 FQGNSA. CDR3 length: 13 amino acids. This CDR3 is CASSPFNWDEQFF. The CDR3 DNA reads TGTGCCAGCAGCCCCTTTAATTGGGATGAGCAGTTCTTC. Full variable domain (missing parts from reference TRBV7-2 and TRBJ2-1): GAGVSQSPSNKVTEKGKDVELRCDPISGHTALYWYRQSLGQGLEFLIYFQGNSAPDKSGLPSDRFSAERTGGSVSTLTIQRTQQEDSAVYLCASSPFNWDEQFFGPGTRLTVL.

CDR3 sequence reads: CASSPRGVHNSPLHF. The CDR3 region has the DNA TGTGCCAGCAGCCCCAGGGGGGTACATAATTCACCCCTCCACTTT. The genes are TRBV12-3 or TRBV12-4 and TRBJ1-6, with 7 bases matching TRBD1. CDR3 length equals 15 residues. V shed 6 bases, J shed 5 bases, and the junction held 7 bases outside the gene matches.

This clonotype has more than one count but fewer than ten. The rearrangement uses TRBV19 and TRBJ2-7; 10 nucleotides match TRBD1. This CDR3 is built from 15 residues. In germline, CDR1 is LNHDA, CDR2 SQIVND (reference sequence). J was trimmed by 5 bases and V by 8 bases; bases with no gene match: 12. CDR3 in amino acids: CASGQYGTGVHEQYF. As DNA, the CDR3 is TGTGCCAGTGGCCAATATGGGACAGGGGTCCACGAGCAGTACTTC.

The table lists this clonotype with many counts. The rearrangement uses TRBV10-2 and TRBJ1-1; unclear D gene. Germline V gene lookup returns CDR1 WSHSY and CDR2 SAAADI. The V and J ends lost 1 base and 0 bases respectively, with 12 bases between them. The CDR3 spans 16 residues. The CDR3: CASSEWGHTMNTEAFF. The CDR3 DNA reads as TGCGCCAGCAGTGAGTGGGGTCACACCATGAACACTGAAGCTTTCTTT.

The table lists this clonotype with many counts. The V gene is TRBV4-2, the J gene TRBJ1-2; D unresolved. Germline V gene data show CDR1 as LGHNA and CDR2 as YNFKEQ. This CDR3 region has 14 residues. V was pared by 4 bases and J by 4 bases, with 13 bases between. The CDR3 reads CASSPLTAFYGYTF. The CDR3 DNA sequence: TGTGCCAGCAGCCCCCTTACAGCGTTCTATGGCTACACCTTC.

This clonotype has ten or more counts. The rearrangement joins TRBV6-5 to TRBJ2-5; TRBD1 matches 8 bases. The J segment lost 5 bases and the V segment lost 4 bases, leaving 9 bases of the junction unmatched. The CDR3 runs 15 residues. CDR1 and CDR2 (germline): MNHEY, SVGAGI. For the CDR3, the DNA is TGTGCCAGCAGTTTGACAGGGGTTGTGGGCGAGACCCAGTACTTC. This gives the protein CASSLTGVVGETQYF.

The chain recombines TRBV24-1 with TRBJ2-7; TRBD2 agrees at 10 bases. The CDR3 sequence is 16 residues long. Germline values: CDR1 KGHDR, CDR2 SFDVKD. The V gene end was trimmed by 5 bases and the J gene end by 2 bases; junction bases not matched to a gene: 8. The chain's CDR3 is CATSGSSGTSAYEQYF. The CDR3 nucleotides read TGTGCCACCAGTGGTTCGTCCGGGACTAGCGCCTACGAGCAGTACTTC.

A few counts support this clonotype. This rearrangement joins TRBV19 to TRBJ1-4; D gene uncertain. The CDR3 length is 15 residues. V lost 5 bases to trimming and J lost 5 bases, with 15 bases between them. Germline assignment: CDR1 LNHDA and CDR2 SQIVND (reference sequence). CDR3 sequence: CASSPPEAGNEKLFF. Written as DNA, the CDR3 is TGTGCCAGTAGTCCGCCAGAGGCAGGCAATGAAAAACTGTTTTTT.

This clonotype has a handful of counts. The chain couples TRBV7-9 to TRBJ2-1; 10 bases map to TRBD2. This CDR3 contains 15 residues. Trimming removed 5 bases from V and 5 bases from J; junction bases left unmatched: 6. The germline V gene encodes CDR1 SEHNR and CDR2 FQNEAQ (reference sequence). CDR3 bases: TGTGCCAGCAGCCCCGGGACTAGCGAGAACAATGAGCAGTTCTTC. It is translated as CASSPGTSENNEQFF.

This clonotype has ten or more counts. The chain is built from TRBV7-8 and TRBJ1-5; 8 nucleotides match TRBD1. The CDR3 length is 15 residues. Unmatched junction bases numbered 9, after V lost 4 bases and J lost 7 bases. Germline loops: CDR1 SGHVS, CDR2 FQNEAQ. The CDR3 coding sequence is TGTGCCAGCAGCTCCTCCGACAGGGACAGGCAGCCCCAGCATTTT. Its translation is CASSSSDRDRQPQHF.

This clonotype appeared many times. V usage is TRBV7-8 and J usage is TRBJ2-1; 13 bases map to TRBD2. Germline-derived CDR1 and CDR2 are SGHVS and FQNEAQ. This CDR3 has 15 residues. Losses at the gene ends were 9 bases for V and 5 bases for J; bases not matched to a gene: 7. The CDR3 DNA is TGTGCCAGTTTCCCTGGGACTAGCGGGAACAATGAGCAGTTCTTC. This gives the protein CASFPGTSGNNEQFF.

The V gene is TRBV19, the J gene TRBJ2-2, with TRBD2 matching over 7 bases. After removal of 6 bases from V and 1 base from J, the junction contained 5 bases not matched to a gene. This CDR3 is 15 amino acids long. Germline CDR1 and CDR2: LNHDA and SQIVND (reference sequence). Written as DNA, the CDR3 is TGTGCCAGTAGCCCGACTAGCTGGAACACCGGGGAGCTGTTTTTT. Protein: CASSPTSWNTGELFF.

This clonotype has a handful of counts. This sequence joins TRBV7-8 and TRBJ2-7; TRBD2 is a possible D gene (5 bases). The CDR3 runs 16 residues. Trimming took 5 bases from V and 0 from J, leaving 17 bases between them. Germline assignment: CDR1 SGHVS and CDR2 FQNEAQ. The CDR3 bases are TGTGCCAGCAGCCCCAGAGGGAGCTACTCCTCCTACGAGCAGTACGTC. Amino acids: CASSPRGSYSSYEQYV.

This clonotype was detected ten times or more. The rearrangement joins TRBV6-5 to TRBJ2-5, with D uncertain. Germline lookup yields CDR1 MNHEY and CDR2 SVGAGI. Trimming removed 0 bases at V and 4 bases at J, with 12 bases between. There are 15 residues in the CDR3. CDR3 nucleotide sequence: TGTGCCAGCAGTTACTCTAGGGCGATCTCAGAGACCCAGTACTTC. Translating it yields CASSYSRAISETQYF.

This clonotype appeared a few times. This chain uses TRBV9 with TRBJ2-5; TRBD2 matches 14 bases. V was pared by 0 bases and J by 5 bases, with 6 bases of the junction left unmatched. The CDR3 sequence is 17 residues long. Germline V gives CDR1 SGDLS, CDR2 YYNGEE. CDR3 sequence (DNA): TGTGCCAGCAGCGTAGAGGGACTAGCGGGAGTAAGGGAGACCCAGTACTTC. Amino acid sequence: CASSVEGLAGVRETQYF. The full variable domain, rest sourced from reference TRBV9 and TRBJ2-5, is DSGVTQTPKHLITATGQRVTLRCSPRSGDLSVYWYQQSLDQGLQFLIQYYNGEERAKGNILERFSAQQFPDLHSELNLSSLELGDSALYFCASSVEGLAGVRETQYFGPGTRLLVL.

This clonotype has only a few counts. The chain has TRBV19 and TRBJ1-2; D is unclear. CDR1 LNHDA and CDR2 SQIVND come from the germline V gene (reference sequence). CDR3 length equals 13 residues. Trimming left V 2 bases short and J 7 bases short, with 11 bases between. CDR3 residues: CASSIQPRSGYTF. As DNA, the CDR3 is TGTGCCAGTAGTATACAGCCGAGGAGTGGCTACACCTTC.

The chain employs TRBV2 and TRBJ2-1; D not certain. The CDR3 consists of 14 residues. The V end lost 4 bases, the J end lost 8 bases, and 15 bases lay between the germline ends. In germline, CDR1 is SNHLY, CDR2 FYNNEI. CDR3 region: CASSVPFGVYEQFF. CDR3 DNA: TGTGCCAGCAGTGTACCCTTTGGGGTGTATGAGCAGTTCTTC.